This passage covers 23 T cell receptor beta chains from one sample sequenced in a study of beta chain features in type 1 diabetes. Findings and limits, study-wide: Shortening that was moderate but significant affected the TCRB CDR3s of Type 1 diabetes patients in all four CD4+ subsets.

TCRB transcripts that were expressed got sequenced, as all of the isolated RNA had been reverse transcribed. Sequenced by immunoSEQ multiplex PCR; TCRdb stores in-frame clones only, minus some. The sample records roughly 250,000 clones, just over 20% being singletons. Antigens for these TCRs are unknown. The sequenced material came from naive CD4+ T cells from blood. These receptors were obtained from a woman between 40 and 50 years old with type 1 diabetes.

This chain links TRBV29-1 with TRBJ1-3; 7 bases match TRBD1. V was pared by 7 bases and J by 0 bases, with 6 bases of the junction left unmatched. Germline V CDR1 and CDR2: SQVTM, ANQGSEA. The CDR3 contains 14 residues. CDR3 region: CSARAGGSGNTIYF. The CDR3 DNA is TGCAGCGCTCGCGCAGGGGGCTCTGGAAACACCATATATTTT.

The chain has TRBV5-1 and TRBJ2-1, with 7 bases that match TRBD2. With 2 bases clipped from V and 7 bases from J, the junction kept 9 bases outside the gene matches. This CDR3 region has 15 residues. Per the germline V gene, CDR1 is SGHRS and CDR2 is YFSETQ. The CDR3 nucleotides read TGCGCCAGCAGCTTCTACGCGGGAGCGTCTAATGAGCAGTTCTTC. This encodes CASSFYAGASNEQFF.

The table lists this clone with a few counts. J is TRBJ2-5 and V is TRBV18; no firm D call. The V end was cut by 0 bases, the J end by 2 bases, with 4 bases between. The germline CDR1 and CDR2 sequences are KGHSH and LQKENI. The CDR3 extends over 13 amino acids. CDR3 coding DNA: TGTGCCAGCTCACCACCAACTCAAGAGACCCAGTACTTC. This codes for CASSPPTQETQYF.

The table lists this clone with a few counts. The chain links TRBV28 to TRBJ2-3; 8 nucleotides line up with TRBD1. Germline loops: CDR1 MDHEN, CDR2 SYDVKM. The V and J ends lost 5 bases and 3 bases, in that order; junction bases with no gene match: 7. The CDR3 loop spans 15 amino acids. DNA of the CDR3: TGTGCCAGCAGTATCGGACAGGGCGGAACAGATACGCAGTATTTT. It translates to CASSIGQGGTDTQYF.

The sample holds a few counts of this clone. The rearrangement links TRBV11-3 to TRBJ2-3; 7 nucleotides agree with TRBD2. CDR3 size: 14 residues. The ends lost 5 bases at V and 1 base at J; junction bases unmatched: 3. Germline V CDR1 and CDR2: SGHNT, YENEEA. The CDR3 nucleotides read TGTGCCAGCAGCCGGGGGGAGGGCACAGATACGCAGTATTTT. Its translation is CASSRGEGTDTQYF.

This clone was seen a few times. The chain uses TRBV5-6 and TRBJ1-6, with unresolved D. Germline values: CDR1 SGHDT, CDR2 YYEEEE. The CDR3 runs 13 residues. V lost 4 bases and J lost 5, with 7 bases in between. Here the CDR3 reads CASSPPDNSPLHF. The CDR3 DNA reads TGTGCCAGCAGCCCTCCCGATAATTCACCCCTCCACTTT. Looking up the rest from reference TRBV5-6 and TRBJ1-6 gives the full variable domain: DAGVTQSPTHLIKTRGQQVTLRCSPKSGHDTVSWYQQALGQGPQFIFQYYEEEERQRGNFPDRFSGHQFPNYSSELNVNALLLGDSALYLCASSPPDNSPLHFGNGTRLTVT.

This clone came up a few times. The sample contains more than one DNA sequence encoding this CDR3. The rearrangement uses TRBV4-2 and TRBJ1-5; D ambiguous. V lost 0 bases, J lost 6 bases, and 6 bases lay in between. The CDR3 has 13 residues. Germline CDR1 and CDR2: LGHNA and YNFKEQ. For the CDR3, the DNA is TGTGCCAGCAGCCAAGATACGGGTCAGCCCCAGCATTTT. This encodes CASSQDTGQPQHF.

DNA of the CDR3: TGTGCCAGTAGCCTGTGGCAAACAGATAATCAGCCCCAGCATTTT. It codes for CASSLWQTDNQPQHF. This rearrangement joins TRBV19 to TRBJ1-5; D not certain. CDR3 size: 15 residues. The V end was cut by 6 bases, the J end by 4 bases, with 16 bases between. CDR1 is LNHDA, CDR2 SQIVND, per germline (reference sequence).

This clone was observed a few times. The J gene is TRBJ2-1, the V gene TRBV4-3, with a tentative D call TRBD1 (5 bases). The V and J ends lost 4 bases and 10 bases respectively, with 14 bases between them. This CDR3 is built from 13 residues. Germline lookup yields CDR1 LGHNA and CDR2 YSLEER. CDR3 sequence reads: CASSLGRGGEQFF. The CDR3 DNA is TGCGCCAGCAGCCTAGGTAGGGGTGGGGAGCAGTTCTTC.

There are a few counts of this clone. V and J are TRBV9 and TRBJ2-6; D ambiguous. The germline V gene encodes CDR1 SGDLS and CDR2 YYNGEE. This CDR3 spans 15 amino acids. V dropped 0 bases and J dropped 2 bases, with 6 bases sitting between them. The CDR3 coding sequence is TGTGCCAGCAGCGTAGATCCTACTGGGGCCAACGTCCTGACTTTC. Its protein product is CASSVDPTGANVLTF.

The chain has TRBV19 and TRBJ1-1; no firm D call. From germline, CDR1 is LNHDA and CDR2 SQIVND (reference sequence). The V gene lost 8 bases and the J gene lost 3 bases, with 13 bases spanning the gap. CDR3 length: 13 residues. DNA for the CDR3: TGTGCCAGTCAAAGAGGCGGGGACACTGAAGCTTTCTTT. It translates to CASQRGGDTEAFF.

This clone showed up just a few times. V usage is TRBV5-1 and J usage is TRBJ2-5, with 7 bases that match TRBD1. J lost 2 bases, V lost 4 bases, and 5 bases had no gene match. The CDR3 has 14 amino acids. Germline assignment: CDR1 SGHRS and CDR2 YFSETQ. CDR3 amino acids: CASSLPTGQETQYF. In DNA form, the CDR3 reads TGCGCCAGCAGCCTCCCGACAGGGCAAGAGACCCAGTACTTC.

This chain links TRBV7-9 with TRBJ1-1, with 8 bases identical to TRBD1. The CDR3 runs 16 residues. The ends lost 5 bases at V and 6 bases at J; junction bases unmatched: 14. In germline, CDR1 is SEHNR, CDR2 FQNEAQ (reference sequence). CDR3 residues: CASSPGQGRFSAEAFF. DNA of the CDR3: TGTGCCAGCAGCCCCGGACAGGGAAGGTTTTCCGCTGAAGCTTTCTTT.

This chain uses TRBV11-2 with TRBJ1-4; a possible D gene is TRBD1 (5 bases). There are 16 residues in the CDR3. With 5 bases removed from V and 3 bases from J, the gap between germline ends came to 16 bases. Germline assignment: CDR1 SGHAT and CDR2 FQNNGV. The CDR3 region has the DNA TGTGCCAGCAGCCCGTGGGTCGCCAGGGCTAATGAAAAACTGTTTTTT. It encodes CASSPWVARANEKLFF.

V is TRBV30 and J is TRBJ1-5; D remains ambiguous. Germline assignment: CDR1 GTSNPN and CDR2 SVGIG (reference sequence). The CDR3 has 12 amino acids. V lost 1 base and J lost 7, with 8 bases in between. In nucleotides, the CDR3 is TGTGCCTGGAGTGCCGGGTTACAGCCCCAGCATTTT. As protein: CAWSAGLQPQHF.

CDR3 coding DNA: TGTGCCAGCAGCCCGACTGGACACGGCACAGATACGCAGTATTTT. Its translation is CASSPTGHGTDTQYF. The chain combines TRBV7-9 with TRBJ2-3; possible D gene TRBD1, 5 bases. CDR3 length equals 15 residues. Per the germline V gene, CDR1 is SEHNR and CDR2 is FQNEAQ (reference sequence). Trimming stripped 5 bases from V and 1 base from J, with 13 bases between. Variable domain in full (rest from reference TRBV7-9 and TRBJ2-3): DTGVSQNPRHKITKRGQNVTFRCDPISEHNRLYWYRQTLGQGPEFLTYFQNEAQLEKSRLLSDRFSAERPKGSFSTLEIQRTEQGDSAMYLCASSPTGHGTDTQYFGPGTRLTVL.

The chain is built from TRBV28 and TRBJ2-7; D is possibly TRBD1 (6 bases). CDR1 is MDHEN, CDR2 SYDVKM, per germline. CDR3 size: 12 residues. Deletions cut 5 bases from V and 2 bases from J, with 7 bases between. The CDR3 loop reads CASSDRTYEQYF. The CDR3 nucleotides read TGTGCCAGCAGTGACAGGACCTACGAGCAGTACTTC.

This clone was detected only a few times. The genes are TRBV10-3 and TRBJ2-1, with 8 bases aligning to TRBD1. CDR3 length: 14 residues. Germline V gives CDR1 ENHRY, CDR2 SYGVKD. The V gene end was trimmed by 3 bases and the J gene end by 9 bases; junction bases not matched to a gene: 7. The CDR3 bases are TGTGCCATCAGTGACCAGGGGGCAAGGGGTGAGCAGTTCTTC. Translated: CAISDQGARGEQFF.

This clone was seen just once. CDR3 sequence: CASRRQGPGTDTQYF. The CDR3 DNA sequence: TGTGCCAGCAGGAGACAGGGACCGGGGACAGATACGCAGTATTTT. The chain joins TRBV2 to TRBJ2-3; 7 bases fit TRBD1. The ends lost 6 bases at V and 3 bases at J; junction bases unmatched: 9. Germline CDR1 reads SNHLY; CDR2 reads FYNNEI. The CDR3 is 15 amino acids.

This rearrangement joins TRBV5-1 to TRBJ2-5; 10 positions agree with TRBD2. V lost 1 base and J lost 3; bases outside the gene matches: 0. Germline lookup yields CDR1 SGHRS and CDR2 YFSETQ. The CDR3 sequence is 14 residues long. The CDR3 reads CASSLLAGEETQYF. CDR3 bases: TGCGCCAGCAGCTTGCTAGCGGGGGAAGAGACCCAGTACTTC.

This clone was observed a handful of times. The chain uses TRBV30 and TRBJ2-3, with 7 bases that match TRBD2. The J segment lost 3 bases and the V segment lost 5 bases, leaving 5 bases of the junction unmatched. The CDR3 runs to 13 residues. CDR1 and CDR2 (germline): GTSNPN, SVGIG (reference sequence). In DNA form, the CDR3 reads TGTGCCTGGTGGGGGGGGAGAACAGATACGCAGTATTTT. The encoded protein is CAWWGGRTDTQYF.

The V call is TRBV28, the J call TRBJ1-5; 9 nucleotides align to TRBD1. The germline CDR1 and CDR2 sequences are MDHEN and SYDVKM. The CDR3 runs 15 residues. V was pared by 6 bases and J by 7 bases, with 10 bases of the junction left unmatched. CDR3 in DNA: TGTGCCAGCAGCCCGACAGGGGGAGTGCGGCAGCCCCAGCATTTT. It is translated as CASSPTGGVRQPQHF.

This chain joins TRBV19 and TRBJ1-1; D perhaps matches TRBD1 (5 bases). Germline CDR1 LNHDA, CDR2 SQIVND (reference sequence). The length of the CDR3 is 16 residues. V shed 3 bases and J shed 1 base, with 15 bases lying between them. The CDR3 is CASSIGVGGPNTEAFF. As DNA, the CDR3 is TGTGCCAGTAGTATTGGGGTCGGGGGTCCGAACACTGAAGCTTTCTTT.